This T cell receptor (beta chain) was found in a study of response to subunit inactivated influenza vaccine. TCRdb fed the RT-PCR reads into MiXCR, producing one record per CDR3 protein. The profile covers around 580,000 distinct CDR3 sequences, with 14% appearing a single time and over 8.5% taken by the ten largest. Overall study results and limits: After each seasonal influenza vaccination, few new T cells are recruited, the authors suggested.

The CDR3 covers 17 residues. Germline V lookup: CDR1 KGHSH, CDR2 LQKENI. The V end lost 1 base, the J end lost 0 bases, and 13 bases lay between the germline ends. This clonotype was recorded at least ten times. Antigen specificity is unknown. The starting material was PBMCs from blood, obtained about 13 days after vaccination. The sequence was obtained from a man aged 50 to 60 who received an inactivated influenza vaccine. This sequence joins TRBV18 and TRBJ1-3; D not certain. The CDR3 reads CASSPQWLPASGNTIYF. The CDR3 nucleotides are TGTGCCAGCTCACCACAATGGCTCCCGGCCTCTGGAAACACCATATATTTT.